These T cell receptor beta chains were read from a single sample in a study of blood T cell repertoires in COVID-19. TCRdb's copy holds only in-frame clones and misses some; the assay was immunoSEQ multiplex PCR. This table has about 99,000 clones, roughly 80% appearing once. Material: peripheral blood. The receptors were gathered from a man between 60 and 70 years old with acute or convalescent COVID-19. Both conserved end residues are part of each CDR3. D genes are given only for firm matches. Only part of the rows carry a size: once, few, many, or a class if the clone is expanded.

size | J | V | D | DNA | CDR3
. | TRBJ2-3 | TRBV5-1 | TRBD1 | TGCGCCAGCAGCTGGGGGACAGACTTCAGCACAGATACGCAGTATTTT | CASSWGTDFSTDTQYF
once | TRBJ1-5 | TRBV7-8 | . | TGTGCCAGCAGCTTAATTGAGGGTCTCAATCAGCCCCAGCATTTT | CASSLIEGLNQPQHF
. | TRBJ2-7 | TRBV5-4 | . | TGTGCCAGCAGCTTGTCGGGCTACGAGCAGTACTTC | CASSLSGYEQYF
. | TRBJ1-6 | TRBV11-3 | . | TGTGCCAGCAGCTTAGATAGGTGGGACACCTTCAATTCACCCCTCCACTTT | CASSLDRWDTFNSPLHF
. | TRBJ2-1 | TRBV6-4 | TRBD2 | TGTGCCAGCAGCGATACACCGGGACTAAATAACAATGAGCAGTTCTTC | CASSDTPGLNNNEQFF
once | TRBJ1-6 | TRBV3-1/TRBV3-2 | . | TGTGCCAGCAGCCCGACCGTTGGACAGCCTTTTTCACCCCTCCACTTT | CASSPTVGQPFSPLHF
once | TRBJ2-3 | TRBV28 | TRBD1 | TGTGCCAGCATCAAAAGGATCGGGACAGGGGGCACCACTAGCACAGATACGCAGTATTTT | CASIKRIGTGGTTSTDTQYF
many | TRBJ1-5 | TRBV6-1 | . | TGTGCCAGCAGTGAAGTGAGGGACAATCAGCCCCAGCATTTT | CASSEVRDNQPQHF
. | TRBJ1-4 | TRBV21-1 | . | TGTGCCAGCAGCAAAGAGCAGGGGGCTCGTAAGGCTAATGAAAAACTGTTTTTT | CASSKEQGARKANEKLFF
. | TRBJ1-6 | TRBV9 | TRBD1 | TGTGCCAGCAGCGGGGCCGGGACAGGGGGAGTTAATTCACCCCTCCACTTT | CASSGAGTGGVNSPLHF
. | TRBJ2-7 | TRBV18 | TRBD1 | TGTGCCAGCTCTCGCGGACAGGGGGAGAGTCACGAGCAGTACTTC | CASSRGQGESHEQYF
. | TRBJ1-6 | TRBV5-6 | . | TGTGCCAGCAGCTTGGCGCAGGGCTCATATAATTCACCCCTCCACTTT | CASSLAQGSYNSPLHF
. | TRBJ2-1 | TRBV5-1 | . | TGCGCCAGCAGCCCTTTAGGACAGACCTCCTACAATGAGCAGTTCTTC | CASSPLGQTSYNEQFF
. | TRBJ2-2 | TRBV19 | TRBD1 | TGTGCCAGTAACAGGGGGCAGGGCACCGGGGAGCTGTTTTTT | CASNRGQGTGELFF
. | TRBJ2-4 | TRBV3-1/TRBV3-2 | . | TGTGCCAGCAGCCAAGGAAGGGGTTCGTCCAAAAACATTCAGTACTTC | CASSQGRGSSKNIQYF
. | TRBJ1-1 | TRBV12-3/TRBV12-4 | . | TGTGCCAGCAGCCGAGACAGTCCTCAGGCTTTCTTT | CASSRDSPQAFF
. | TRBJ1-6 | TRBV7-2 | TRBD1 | TGTGCCAGCAGCTTAGCCAGGGGGCATAATTCACCCCTCCACTTT | CASSLARGHNSPLHF
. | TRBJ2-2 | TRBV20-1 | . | TGCAGTGCTAGTAGTGACTCGAACACCGGGGAGCTGTTTTTT | CSASSDSNTGELFF
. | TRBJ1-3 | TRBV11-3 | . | TGTGCCAGCAGCTTTCTCTCGGCCGGTGCGACAGGAAACACCATATATTTT | CASSFLSAGATGNTIYF
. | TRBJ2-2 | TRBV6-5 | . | TGTGCCAGCAGTTATATTCCCGAGCGCACCGGGGAGCTGTTTTTT | CASSYIPERTGELFF
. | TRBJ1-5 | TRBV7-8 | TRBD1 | TGTGCCAGCAGCTCTGCAGGGGGCTTAGGCAATCAGCCCCAGCATTTT | CASSSAGGLGNQPQHF
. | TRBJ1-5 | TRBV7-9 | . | TGTGCCAGCAGCTCGGGACACAGGTATCAGCCCCAGCATTTT | CASSSGHRYQPQHF
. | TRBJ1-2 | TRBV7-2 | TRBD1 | TGTGCCAGCAGCGCAGGGGGCATGGACTATGGCTACACCTTC | CASSAGGMDYGYTF
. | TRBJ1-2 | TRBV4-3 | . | TGCGCCAGCAGCCAAGGGACAGCAGAATATGGCTACACCTTC | CASSQGTAEYGYTF
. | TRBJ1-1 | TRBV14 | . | TGTGCCAGCAGCCAATTCGGGTGGGACAAACTTAACACTGAAGCTTTCTTT | CASSQFGWDKLNTEAFF
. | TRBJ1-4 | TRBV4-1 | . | TGCGCCAGCAGCCAAGTCCCCCTAGAAAAACTGTTTTTT | CASSQVPLEKLFF
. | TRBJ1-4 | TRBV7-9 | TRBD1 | TGTGCCAGCAGCCGTCAGGGGGCGGCTAATGAAAAACTGTTTTTT | CASSRQGAANEKLFF
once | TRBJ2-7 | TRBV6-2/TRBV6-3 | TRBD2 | TGTGCCAGCAGTTACTTCCTTCGTAGCGGGGTTCGAGACGAGCAGTACTTC | CASSYFLRSGVRDEQYF
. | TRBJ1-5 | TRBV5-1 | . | TGCGCCAGCAGCTTGGAACAGGGAAATCAGCCCCAGCATTTT | CASSLEQGNQPQHF
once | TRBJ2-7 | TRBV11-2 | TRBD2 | TGTGCCAGCAGCCCTGATGGGGGGAGGGTCGAGCAGTACTTC | CASSPDGGRVEQYF
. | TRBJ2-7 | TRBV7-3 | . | TGTGCCAGCAGCTTAGGGACTCCCTACGAGCAGTACTTC | CASSLGTPYEQYF
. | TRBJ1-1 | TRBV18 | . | TGTGCCACCACCTCAGGCACAGACACTGAAGCTTTCTTT | CATTSGTDTEAFF
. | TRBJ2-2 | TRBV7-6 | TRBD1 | TGTGCCAGCAGCAGAAGGCCAGGGGGCTTCAACACCGGGGAGCTGTTTTTT | CASSRRPGGFNTGELFF
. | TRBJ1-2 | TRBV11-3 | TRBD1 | TGTGCCAGCAGCGGGGGGACAGCACTTCCTTATGGCTACACCTTC | CASSGGTALPYGYTF
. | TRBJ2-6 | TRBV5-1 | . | TGCGCCAGCTCCCGGGGTAGCGAGGCCAACGTCCTGACTTTC | CASSRGSEANVLTF
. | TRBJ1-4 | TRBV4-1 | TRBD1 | TGCGCCAGCAGCCAAGCACAGGGGGCTAATGAAAAACTGTTTTTT | CASSQAQGANEKLFF
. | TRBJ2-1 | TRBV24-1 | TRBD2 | TGTGCCACCAGTGTACCGGGAGGGAATAATGAGCAGTTCTTC | CATSVPGGNNEQFF
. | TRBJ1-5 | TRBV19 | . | TGTGCCAGTAGTATATCGGGGAGGAACGATCAGCCCCAGCATTTT | CASSISGRNDQPQHF
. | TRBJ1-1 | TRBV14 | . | TGTGCCAGCAGCCCAGGGAACAGGCACACTGAAGCTTTCTTT | CASSPGNRHTEAFF
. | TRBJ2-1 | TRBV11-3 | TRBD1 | TGTGCCAGCAGTTCCCGGGACAGGGAGAACTACAATGAGCAGTTCTTC | CASSSRDRENYNEQFF
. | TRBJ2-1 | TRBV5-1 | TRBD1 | TGCGCCAGCAGAAGTGGGACAGACAATGAGCAGTTCTTC | CASRSGTDNEQFF
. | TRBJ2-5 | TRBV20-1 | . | TGCAGTGCTGGGAGGGAGACCCAGTACTTC | CSAGRETQYF
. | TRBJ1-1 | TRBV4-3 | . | TGCGCCAGCAGCCAAGGGACAGCGAACACTGAAGCTTTCTTT | CASSQGTANTEAFF
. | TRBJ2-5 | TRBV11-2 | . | TGTGCCAGCAGCTTAGTGGCAGGGTTCCAAGAGACCCAGTACTTC | CASSLVAGFQETQYF
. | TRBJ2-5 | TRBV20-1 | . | TGCAGTGCTAGTGGCCCAGGGGCCAACCAAGAGACCCAGTACTTC | CSASGPGANQETQYF
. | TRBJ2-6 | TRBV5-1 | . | TGCGCCAGCAGCCCCCAGGGGGCCAACGTCCTGACTTTC | CASSPQGANVLTF
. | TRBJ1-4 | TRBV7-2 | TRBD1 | TGTGCCAGCAGTTTAGATACAGGGGGCGCAGAGGAAAAACTGTTTTTT | CASSLDTGGAEEKLFF
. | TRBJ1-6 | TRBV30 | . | TGTGCCTGGACGAAGCTCGGGTATAATTCACCCCTCCACTTT | CAWTKLGYNSPLHF
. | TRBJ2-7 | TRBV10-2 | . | TGCGCCAGCAGTGAGCCCCTGAACACCTACGAGCAGTACTTC | CASSEPLNTYEQYF
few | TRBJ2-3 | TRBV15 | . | TGTGCCACCAGCAGATTGGCGGGACTCTCACCCCTCAGCACAGATACGCAGTATTTT | CATSRLAGLSPLSTDTQYF
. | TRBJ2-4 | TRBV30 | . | TGTGCCTGGAGTGGGGGGGGCGCGGAGAACATTCAGTACTTC | CAWSGGGAENIQYF
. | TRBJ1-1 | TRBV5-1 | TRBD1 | TGCGCCAGCAGCTTGGAAATAGGGGGCGAGAGCACTGAAGCTTTCTTT | CASSLEIGGESTEAFF
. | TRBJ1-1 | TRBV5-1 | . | TGCGCCAGCAGCTTAGGGGTGTACACTGAAGCTTTCTTT | CASSLGVYTEAFF
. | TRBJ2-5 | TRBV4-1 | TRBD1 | TGCGCCAGCAGCTCAAACCAGGGGGCGCCGGGAGAGACCCAGTACTTC | CASSSNQGAPGETQYF
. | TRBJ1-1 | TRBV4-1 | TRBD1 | TGCGCCAGCAGCGAAACCGGGACAGGGGATAACACTGAAGCTTTCTTT | CASSETGTGDNTEAFF
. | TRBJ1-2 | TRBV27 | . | TGTGCCAGCAGTTTTGCTGGAGACTATGGCTACACCTTC | CASSFAGDYGYTF
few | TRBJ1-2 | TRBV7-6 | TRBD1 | TGTGCCAGCAGCTTAGGGGACAGGGTTGACTATGGCTACACCTTC | CASSLGDRVDYGYTF
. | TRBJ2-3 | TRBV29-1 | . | TGCAGCGTTGAAGGAGAGGGCCTTATCGCAGATACGCAGTATTTT | CSVEGEGLIADTQYF
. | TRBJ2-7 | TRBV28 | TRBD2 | TGTGCCAGCAGAGAGGCCGGGACTAGCGGGACCTACGAGCAGTACTTC | CASREAGTSGTYEQYF
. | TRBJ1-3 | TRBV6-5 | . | TGTGCCAGCAGTCCGGGGGATGGAAACACCATATATTTT | CASSPGDGNTIYF